Listed below are T cell receptor beta chains from one sample, sequenced in a study of T-cell reconstitution after alpha-beta-depleted transplantation in children. Each CDR3 protein gets one entry after TCRdb re-called the PCR reads with MiXCR. Of a few hundred thousand distinct CDR3 sequences listed, 25% to 30% are singletons. Sequencing was performed on PBMCs, taken before TCRalphabeta/CD19-depleted stem cell transplant. These TCRs come from a boy under three years old with Wiskott-Aldrich syndrome, due to receive a stem cell transplant. Each CDR3 is given with its conserved first and last residue. Some rows have no size entry. The others give once, few or many, or a class for an expanded clone.

clone size	V gene	J gene	CDR3 protein
NA	TRBV5-1	TRBJ2-1	CASSLENWGVDEQFF
few	TRBV4-1	TRBJ2-5	CASTKLAGQETQYF
NA	TRBV12-3/TRBV12-4	TRBJ2-1	CASRPRGLAGNEQFF
NA	TRBV7-9	TRBJ2-1	CASSSGYFEQFF
few	TRBV28	TRBJ2-5	CASSLRGLEEETQYF
NA	TRBV20-1	TRBJ2-1	CSARELAGGYNEQFF
few	TRBV28	TRBJ2-7	CASSRRQSSYEQYF
few	TRBV30	TRBJ2-3	CAWEQGQTDTQYF
NA	TRBV7-4	TRBJ1-5	CASSSTGPGYQPQHF
NA	TRBV5-5	TRBJ2-7	CASSLLPGLAGDGYEQYF
NA	TRBV10-3	TRBJ2-2	CAISRPTGELFF
few	TRBV20-1	TRBJ2-7	CSARDRLSYEQYF
few	TRBV5-1	TRBJ1-6	CASSFGGQGDYSPLHF
NA	TRBV7-9	TRBJ1-4	CASSPSERIQTNEKLFF
NA	TRBV10-1	TRBJ2-2	CASSEEMKGGELFF
NA	TRBV20-1	TRBJ2-1	CSAAYNEQFF
few	TRBV12-3/TRBV12-4	TRBJ2-7	CASRVRDRGGYEQYF
NA	TRBV15	TRBJ2-3	CATSRGEGTTDTQYF
NA	TRBV3-1	TRBJ2-7	CASSPSGGTHEQYF
few	TRBV20-1	TRBJ2-3	CSARNQGFTDTQYF
few	TRBV28	TRBJ1-2	CASNQANYGYTF
NA	TRBV12-3/TRBV12-4	TRBJ1-6	CASSLVSYNSPLHF
NA	TRBV12-3/TRBV12-4	TRBJ2-1	CASSLVAGGSREQFF
NA	TRBV20-1	TRBJ1-2	CSASGKGAASPYGYTF
few	TRBV6-5	TRBJ1-5	CASSSDRINQPQHF
NA	TRBV2	TRBJ2-5	CASGDPGETQYF
few	TRBV5-1	TRBJ2-7	CASSSAAAGGAYEQYF
NA	TRBV5-1	TRBJ2-5	CASSSLPGFKETQYF
few	TRBV7-7	TRBJ2-1	CASSPRQGHNEQFF
NA	TRBV12-3/TRBV12-4	TRBJ1-5	CASSLGGSAQPQHF
NA	TRBV5-5	TRBJ2-2	CASSPAITGELFF
many	TRBV27	TRBJ2-3	CASSLDRGSDTQYF
few	TRBV12-3/TRBV12-4	TRBJ2-5	CASSPLRGARLETQYF
NA	TRBV20-1	TRBJ2-3	CSAALAGGRGDTQYF
NA	TRBV4-2	TRBJ1-5	CASSPGPRPFYQPQHF
few	TRBV10-3	TRBJ2-2	CAISESGAGGPNTGELFF
NA	TRBV5-1	TRBJ2-7	CASSVDNYEQYF
few	TRBV20-1	TRBJ1-6	CSARPGRSNSPLHF
NA	TRBV28	TRBJ2-7	CASSLFAGLYEQYF
NA	TRBV5-5	TRBJ2-2	CASSSRLAGTNTGELFF
few	TRBV10-3	TRBJ2-1	CAISESDRPNSYNEQFF
few	TRBV6-5	TRBJ2-5	CASSYSNARTGQETQYF
few	TRBV15	TRBJ1-5	CATSRDIKPQHF
NA	TRBV7-9	TRBJ1-1	CASSYNPTRVSVF
NA	TRBV12-3/TRBV12-4	TRBJ2-1	CASSQQTTYNEQFF
few	TRBV6-5	TRBJ1-5	CASSRRRTDSNQPQHF
NA	TRBV10-3	TRBJ2-7	CAISDSDGTGTYEQYF
NA	TRBV12-3/TRBV12-4	TRBJ1-4	CASKALGRGTTNEKLFF
many	TRBV10-3	TRBJ2-1	CAISEWAGVQFF
NA	TRBV7-2	TRBJ2-3	CASSLGGPPDTQYF
NA	TRBV2	TRBJ1-5	CASKSTGTDQPQHF
NA	TRBV20-1	TRBJ2-7	CSARVGGPLIYEQYF
few	TRBV5-1	TRBJ2-5	CASSSLGETQYF
NA	TRBV11-2	TRBJ2-1	CASTHSGRSSYNEQFF
NA	TRBV20-1	TRBJ2-5	CSGTKGAGVWETQYF
few	TRBV12-3/TRBV12-4	TRBJ2-1	CASSFASQDTNEQFF
few	TRBV2	TRBJ1-2	CASTERALRYGYTF
NA	TRBV13	TRBJ2-4	CATSLLAGALISKNIQYF
NA	TRBV15	TRBJ2-3	CATSTPGGVTDTQYF